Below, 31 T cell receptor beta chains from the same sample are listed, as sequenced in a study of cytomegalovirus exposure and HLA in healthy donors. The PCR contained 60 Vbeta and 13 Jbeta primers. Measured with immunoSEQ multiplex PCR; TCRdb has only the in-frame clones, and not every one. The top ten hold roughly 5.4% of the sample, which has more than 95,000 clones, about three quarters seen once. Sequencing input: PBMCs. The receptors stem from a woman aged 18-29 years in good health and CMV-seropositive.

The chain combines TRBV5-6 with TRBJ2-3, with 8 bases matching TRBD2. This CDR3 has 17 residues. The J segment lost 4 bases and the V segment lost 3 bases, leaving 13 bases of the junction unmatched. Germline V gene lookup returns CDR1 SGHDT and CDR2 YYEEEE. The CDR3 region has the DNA TGTGCCAGCAGCTACGGGGGGGGAGCGGGAGCAGCAGATACGCAGTATTTT. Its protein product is CASSYGGGAGAADTQYF. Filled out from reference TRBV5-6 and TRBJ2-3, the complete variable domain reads DAGVTQSPTHLIKTRGQQVTLRCSPKSGHDTVSWYQQALGQGPQFIFQYYEEEERQRGNFPDRFSGHQFPNYSSELNVNALLLGDSALYLCASSYGGGAGAADTQYFGPGTRLTVL.

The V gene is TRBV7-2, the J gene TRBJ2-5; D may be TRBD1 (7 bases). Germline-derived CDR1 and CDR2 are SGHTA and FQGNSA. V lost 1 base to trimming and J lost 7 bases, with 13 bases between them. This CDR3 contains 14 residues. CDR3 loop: CASSLDRGGGTQYF. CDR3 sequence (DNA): TGTGCCAGCAGCTTAGACAGGGGAGGCGGGACCCAGTACTTC. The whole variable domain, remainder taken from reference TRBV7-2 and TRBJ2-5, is GAGVSQSPSNKVTEKGKDVELRCDPISGHTALYWYRQSLGQGLEFLIYFQGNSAPDKSGLPSDRFSAERTGGSVSTLTIQRTQQEDSAVYLCASSLDRGGGTQYFGPGTRLLVL.

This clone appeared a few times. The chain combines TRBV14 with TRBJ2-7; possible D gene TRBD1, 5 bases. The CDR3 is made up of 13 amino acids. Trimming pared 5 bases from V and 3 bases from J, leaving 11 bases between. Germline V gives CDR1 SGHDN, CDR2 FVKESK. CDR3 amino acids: CASSRGSLYEQYF. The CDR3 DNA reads TGTGCCAGCAGCAGGGGATCTCTCTACGAGCAGTACTTC.

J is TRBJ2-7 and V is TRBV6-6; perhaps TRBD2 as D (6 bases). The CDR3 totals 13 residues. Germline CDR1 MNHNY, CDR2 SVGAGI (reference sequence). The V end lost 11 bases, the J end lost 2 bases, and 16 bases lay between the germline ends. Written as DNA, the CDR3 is TGTGCCTGCACCGGGACGGGGGCCTACGAGCAGTACTTC. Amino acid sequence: CACTGTGAYEQYF.

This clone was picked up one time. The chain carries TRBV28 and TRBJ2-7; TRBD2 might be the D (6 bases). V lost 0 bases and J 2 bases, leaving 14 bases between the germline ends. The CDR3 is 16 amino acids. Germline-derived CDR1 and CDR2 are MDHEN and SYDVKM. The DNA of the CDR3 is TGTGCCAGCAGTTTATGGGGTAGCGGACTGACCTACGAGCAGTACTTC. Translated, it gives CASSLWGSGLTYEQYF.

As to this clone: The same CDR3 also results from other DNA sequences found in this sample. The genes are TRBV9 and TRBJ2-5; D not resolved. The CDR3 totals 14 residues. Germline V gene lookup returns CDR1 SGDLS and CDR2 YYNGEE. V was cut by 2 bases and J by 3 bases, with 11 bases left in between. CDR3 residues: CASSVFGGKETQYF. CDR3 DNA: TGTGCCAGCAGCGTCTTTGGCGGAAAAGAGACCCAGTACTTC.

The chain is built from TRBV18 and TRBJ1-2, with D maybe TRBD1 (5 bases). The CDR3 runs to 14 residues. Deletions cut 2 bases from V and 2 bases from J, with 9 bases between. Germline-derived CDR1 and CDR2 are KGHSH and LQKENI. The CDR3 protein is CASSPKQENYGYTF. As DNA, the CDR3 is TGTGCCAGCTCACCAAAACAGGAGAACTATGGCTACACCTTC.

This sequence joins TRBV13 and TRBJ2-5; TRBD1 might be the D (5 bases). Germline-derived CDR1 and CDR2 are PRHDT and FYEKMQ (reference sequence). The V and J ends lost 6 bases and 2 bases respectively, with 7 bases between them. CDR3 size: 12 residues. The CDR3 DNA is TGTGCCAGCAGTCGACAGCAAGAGACCCAGTACTTC. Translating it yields CASSRQQETQYF.

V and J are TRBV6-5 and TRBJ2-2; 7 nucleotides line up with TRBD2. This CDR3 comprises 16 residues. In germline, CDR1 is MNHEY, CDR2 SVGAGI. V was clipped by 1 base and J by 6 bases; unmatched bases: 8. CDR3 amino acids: CASSYFLAGLPGELFF. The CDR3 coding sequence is TGTGCCAGCAGTTACTTTTTAGCGGGCCTACCCGGGGAGCTGTTTTTT.

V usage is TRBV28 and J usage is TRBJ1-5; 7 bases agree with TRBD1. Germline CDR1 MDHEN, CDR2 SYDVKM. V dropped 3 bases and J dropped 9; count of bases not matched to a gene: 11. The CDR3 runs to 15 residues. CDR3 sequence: CASSFGYRGLGPQHF. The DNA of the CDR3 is TGTGCCAGCAGTTTCGGATACAGGGGCTTAGGGCCCCAGCATTTT. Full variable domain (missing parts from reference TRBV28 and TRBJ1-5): DVKVTQSSRYLVKRTGEKVFLECVQDMDHENMFWYRQDPGLGLRLIYFSYDVKMKEKGDIPEGYSVSREKKERFSLILESASTNQTSMYLCASSFGYRGLGPQHFGDGTRLSIL.

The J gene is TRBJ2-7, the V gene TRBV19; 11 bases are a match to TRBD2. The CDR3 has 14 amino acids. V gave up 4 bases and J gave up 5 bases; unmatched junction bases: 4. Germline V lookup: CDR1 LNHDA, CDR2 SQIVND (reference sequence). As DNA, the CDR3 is TGTGCCAGTAGTACCTATAGCGGGAGGGACGAGCAGTACTTC. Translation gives CASSTYSGRDEQYF.

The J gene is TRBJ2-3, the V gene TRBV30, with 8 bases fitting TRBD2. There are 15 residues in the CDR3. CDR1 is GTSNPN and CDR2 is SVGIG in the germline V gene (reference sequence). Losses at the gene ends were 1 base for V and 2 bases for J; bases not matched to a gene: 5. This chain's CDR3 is CAWSATGGVTDTQYF. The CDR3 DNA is TGTGCCTGGAGTGCCACGGGGGGGGTCACAGATACGCAGTATTTT.

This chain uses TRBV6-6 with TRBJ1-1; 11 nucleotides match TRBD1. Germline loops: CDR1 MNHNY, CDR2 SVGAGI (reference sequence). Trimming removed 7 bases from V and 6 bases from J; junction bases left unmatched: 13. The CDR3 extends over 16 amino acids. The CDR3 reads CASTLILGQGASEAFF. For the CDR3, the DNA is TGTGCCAGCACTCTCATCCTCGGACAGGGGGCATCTGAAGCTTTCTTT.

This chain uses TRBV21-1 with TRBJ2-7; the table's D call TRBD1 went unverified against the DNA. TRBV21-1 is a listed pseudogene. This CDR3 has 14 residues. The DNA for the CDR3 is TGTGCCAGCAGCAAAGCCAACAGCTCCTACGAGCAGTACTTC. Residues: CASSKANSSYEQYF.

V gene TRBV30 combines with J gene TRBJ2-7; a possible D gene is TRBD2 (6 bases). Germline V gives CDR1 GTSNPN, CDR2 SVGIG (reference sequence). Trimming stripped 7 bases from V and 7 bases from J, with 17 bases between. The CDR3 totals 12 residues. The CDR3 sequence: CAYQGLSREQYF. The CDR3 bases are TGTGCCTACCAGGGACTTTCGAGGGAGCAGTACTTC.

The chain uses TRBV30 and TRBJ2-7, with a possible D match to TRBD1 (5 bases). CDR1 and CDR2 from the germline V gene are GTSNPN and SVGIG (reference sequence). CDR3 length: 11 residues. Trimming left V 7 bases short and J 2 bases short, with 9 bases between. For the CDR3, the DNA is TGTGCCTTGACAGTGGCCTACGAGCAGTACTTC. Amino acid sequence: CALTVAYEQYF.

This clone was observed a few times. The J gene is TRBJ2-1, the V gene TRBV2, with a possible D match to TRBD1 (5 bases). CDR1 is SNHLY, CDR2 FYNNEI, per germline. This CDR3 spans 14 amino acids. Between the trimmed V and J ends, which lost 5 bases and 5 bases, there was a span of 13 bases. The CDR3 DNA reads TGTGCCAGCAGTTCCCTGAGACAGAACAATGAGCAGTTCTTC. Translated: CASSSLRQNNEQFF.

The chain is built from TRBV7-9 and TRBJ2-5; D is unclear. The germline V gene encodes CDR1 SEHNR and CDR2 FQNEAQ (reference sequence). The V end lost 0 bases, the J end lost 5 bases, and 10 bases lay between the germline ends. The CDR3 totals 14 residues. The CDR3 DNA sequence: TGTGCCAGCAGCTTAGCCGGATCGAGGGAGACCCAGTACTTC. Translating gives CASSLAGSRETQYF.

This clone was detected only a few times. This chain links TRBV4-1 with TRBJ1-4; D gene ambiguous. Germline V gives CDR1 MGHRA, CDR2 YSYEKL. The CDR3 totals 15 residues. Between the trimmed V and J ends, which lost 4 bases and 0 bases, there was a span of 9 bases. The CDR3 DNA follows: TGCGCCAGCAGCCTCTCCGTCGCAACTAATGAAAAACTGTTTTTT. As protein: CASSLSVATNEKLFF.

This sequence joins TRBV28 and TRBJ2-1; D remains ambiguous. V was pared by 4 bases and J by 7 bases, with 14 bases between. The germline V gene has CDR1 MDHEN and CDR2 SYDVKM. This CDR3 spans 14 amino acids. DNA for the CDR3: TGTGCCAGCAGTTCTCCCCCCCTTCGGAATGAGCAGTTCTTC. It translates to CASSSPPLRNEQFF.

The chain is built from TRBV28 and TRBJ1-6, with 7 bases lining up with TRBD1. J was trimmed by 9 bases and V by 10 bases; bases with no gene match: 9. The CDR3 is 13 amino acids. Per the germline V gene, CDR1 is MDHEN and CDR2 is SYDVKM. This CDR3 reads CATYPGGGSPLHF. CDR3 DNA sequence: TGTGCCACCTATCCAGGGGGTGGTTCACCCCTCCACTTT. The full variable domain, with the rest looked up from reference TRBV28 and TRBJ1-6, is DVKVTQSSRYLVKRTGEKVFLECVQDMDHENMFWYRQDPGLGLRLIYFSYDVKMKEKGDIPEGYSVSREKKERFSLILESASTNQTSMYLCATYPGGGSPLHFGNGTRLTVT.

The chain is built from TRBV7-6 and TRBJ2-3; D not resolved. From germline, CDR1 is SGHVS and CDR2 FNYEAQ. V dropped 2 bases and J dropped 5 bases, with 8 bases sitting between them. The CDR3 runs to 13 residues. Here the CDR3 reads CASSLIPQDTQYF. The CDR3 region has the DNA TGTGCCAGCAGCTTAATCCCCCAAGATACGCAGTATTTT. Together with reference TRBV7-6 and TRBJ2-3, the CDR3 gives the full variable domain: GAGVSQSPRYKVTKRGQDVALRCDPISGHVSLYWYRQALGQGPEFLTYFNYEAQQDKSGLPNDRFSAERPEGSISTLTIQRTEQRDSAMYRCASSLIPQDTQYFGPGTRLTVL.

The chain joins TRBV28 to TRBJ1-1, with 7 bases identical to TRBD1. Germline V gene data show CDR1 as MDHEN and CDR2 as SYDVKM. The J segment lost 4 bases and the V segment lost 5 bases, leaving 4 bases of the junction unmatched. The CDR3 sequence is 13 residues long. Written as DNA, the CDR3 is TGTGCCAGCAGTGGCGACAGGGCCACTGAAGCTTTCTTT. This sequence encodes CASSGDRATEAFF.

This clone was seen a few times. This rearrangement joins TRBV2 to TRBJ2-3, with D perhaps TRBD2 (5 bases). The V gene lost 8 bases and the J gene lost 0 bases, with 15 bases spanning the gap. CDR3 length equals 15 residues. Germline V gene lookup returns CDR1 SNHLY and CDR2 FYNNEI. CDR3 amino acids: CASELSGLSTDTQYF. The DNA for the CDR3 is TGTGCCAGCGAATTAAGCGGTCTTAGCACAGATACGCAGTATTTT.

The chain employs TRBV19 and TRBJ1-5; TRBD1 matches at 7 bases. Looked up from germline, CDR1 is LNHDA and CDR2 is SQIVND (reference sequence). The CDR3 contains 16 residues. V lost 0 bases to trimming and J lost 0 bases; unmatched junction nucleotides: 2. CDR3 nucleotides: TGTGCCAGTAGTATAGACGGGACAGCTAGCAATCAGCCCCAGCATTTT. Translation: CASSIDGTASNQPQHF.

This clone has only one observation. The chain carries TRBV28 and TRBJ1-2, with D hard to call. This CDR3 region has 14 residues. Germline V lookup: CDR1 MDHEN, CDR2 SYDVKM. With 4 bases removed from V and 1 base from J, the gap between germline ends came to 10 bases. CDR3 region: CASSYKTVNYGYTF. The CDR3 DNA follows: TGTGCCAGCAGTTATAAAACAGTTAACTATGGCTACACCTTC.

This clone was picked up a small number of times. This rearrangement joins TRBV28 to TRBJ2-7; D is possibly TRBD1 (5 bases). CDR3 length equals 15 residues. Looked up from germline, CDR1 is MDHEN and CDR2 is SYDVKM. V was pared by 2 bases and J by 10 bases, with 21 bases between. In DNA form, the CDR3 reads TGTGCCAGCAGTTTACCGAGTAGGGGAATTACGAGTCAGTACTTC. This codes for CASSLPSRGITSQYF.

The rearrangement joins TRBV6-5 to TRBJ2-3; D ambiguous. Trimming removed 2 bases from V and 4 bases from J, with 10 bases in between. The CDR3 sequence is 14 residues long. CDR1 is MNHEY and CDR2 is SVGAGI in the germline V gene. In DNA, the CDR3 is TGTGCCAGCAGTTACGGCTCTCGGGCAGATACGCAGTATTTT. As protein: CASSYGSRADTQYF.

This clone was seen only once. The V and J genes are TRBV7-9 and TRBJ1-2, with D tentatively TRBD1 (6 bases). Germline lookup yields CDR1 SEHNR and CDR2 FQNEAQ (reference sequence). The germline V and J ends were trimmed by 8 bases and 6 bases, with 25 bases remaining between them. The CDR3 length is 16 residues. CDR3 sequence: CASGTIVHEGVDGYTF. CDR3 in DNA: TGTGCCAGCGGGACAATTGTACATGAAGGGGTTGATGGCTACACCTTC. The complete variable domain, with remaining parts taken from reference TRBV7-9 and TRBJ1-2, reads DTGVSQNPRHKITKRGQNVTFRCDPISEHNRLYWYRQTLGQGPEFLTYFQNEAQLEKSRLLSDRFSAERPKGSFSTLEIQRTEQGDSAMYLCASGTIVHEGVDGYTFGSGTRLTVV.

CDR3 sequence: CASSYVQYNEQFF. The CDR3 nucleotides are TGTGCCAGCAGTTACGTCCAGTACAATGAGCAGTTCTTC. The rearrangement joins TRBV6-6 to TRBJ2-1; D ambiguous. CDR1 is MNHNY and CDR2 is SVGAGI in the germline V gene (reference sequence). The CDR3 is made up of 13 amino acids. V lost 2 bases to trimming and J lost 4 bases, with 6 bases between them.

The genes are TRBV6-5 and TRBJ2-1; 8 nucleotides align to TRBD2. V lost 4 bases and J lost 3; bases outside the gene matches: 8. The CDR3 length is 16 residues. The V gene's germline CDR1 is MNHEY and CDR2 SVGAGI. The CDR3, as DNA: TGTGCCAGCAGTTCCACCAGCGGGAGCCACTACAATGAGCAGTTCTTC. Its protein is CASSSTSGSHYNEQFF.